Each of the 32 T cell receptor beta chains below was sequenced from the same sample in a study of T cell responses to AZD1222 COVID-19 vaccine. Measured with immunoSEQ multiplex PCR; TCRdb has only the in-frame clones, and not every one. The table includes nearly 100,000 clones, about 88% detected once. The sample here was peripheral blood, taken on day 0 of AZD1222 vaccination. The receptors stem from an adult in good health.

This sequence joins TRBV5-6 and TRBJ1-3; 8 bases match TRBD1. The germline V gene has CDR1 SGHDT and CDR2 YYEEEE. Trimming took 3 bases from V and 3 from J; bases not matched to a gene: 5. The CDR3 totals 15 residues. The DNA of the CDR3 is TGTGCCAGCAGCTCTTTACAGGGGGTTGGAAACACCATATATTTT. This sequence encodes CASSSLQGVGNTIYF. The entire variable domain, with the rest obtained from reference TRBV5-6 and TRBJ1-3, is as follows: DAGVTQSPTHLIKTRGQQVTLRCSPKSGHDTVSWYQQALGQGPQFIFQYYEEEERQRGNFPDRFSGHQFPNYSSELNVNALLLGDSALYLCASSSLQGVGNTIYFGEGSWLTVV.

The chain combines TRBV4-2 with TRBJ1-1; 8 nucleotides align to TRBD1. Germline assignment: CDR1 LGHNA and CDR2 YNFKEQ. This CDR3 spans 15 amino acids. The V gene end was trimmed by 3 bases and the J gene end by 2 bases; junction bases not matched to a gene: 5. In nucleotides, the CDR3 is TGTGCCAGCAGCCATCAGGACAGGGCCAACACTGAAGCTTTCTTT. The encoded protein is CASSHQDRANTEAFF.

This clone turned up a few times. V is TRBV6-1 and J is TRBJ1-2; perhaps TRBD1 as D (5 bases). CDR3 length: 15 amino acids. Trimming shortened V by 0 bases and J by 11 bases, and 19 bases separated the two germline ends. Germline assignment: CDR1 MNHNS and CDR2 SASEGT. The CDR3 sequence is CASSEASEGTVGYTF. The CDR3 coding sequence is TGTGCCAGCAGTGAAGCGTCTGAGGGGACGGTCGGATACACCTTC.

The chain carries TRBV10-3 and TRBJ2-3, with 9 bases identical to TRBD1. The CDR3 contains 14 residues. Germline V lookup: CDR1 ENHRY, CDR2 SYGVKD. V was pared by 7 bases and J by 3 bases, with 5 bases of the junction left unmatched. In DNA, the CDR3 is TGTGCCATCAAGGGGGACAGGGAAACAGATACGCAGTATTTT. Amino acids: CAIKGDRETDTQYF.

V usage is TRBV30 and J usage is TRBJ1-6; no definite D call. The CDR3 is made up of 13 amino acids. V was pared by 4 bases and J by 7 bases, with 11 bases between. Per the germline V gene, CDR1 is GTSNPN and CDR2 is SVGIG (reference sequence). For the CDR3, the DNA is TGTGCCTGGACCCCATCGGCAAATTCACCCCTCCACTTT. Residues: CAWTPSANSPLHF.

The V and J genes are TRBV7-3 and TRBJ2-5; TRBD1 agrees at 8 bases. This CDR3 is built from 15 residues. CDR1 and CDR2 (germline): SGHTA, FQGTGA. V lost 6 bases, J lost 5 bases, and 11 bases stayed unmatched. CDR3 sequence reads: CASSPQPGGSETQYF. For the CDR3, the DNA is TGTGCCAGCAGTCCTCAGCCAGGGGGCTCGGAGACCCAGTACTTC.

There are many counts of this clone. The chain employs TRBV4-3 and TRBJ1-5; D gene unclear. The CDR3 covers 16 residues. V shed 0 bases and J shed 4 bases, with 13 bases lying between them. Germline assignment: CDR1 LGHNA and CDR2 YSLEER. For the CDR3, the DNA is TGCGCCAGCAGCCAAGAAATAGGGAGCGGAAATCAGCCCCAGCATTTT. As protein: CASSQEIGSGNQPQHF.

The V gene is TRBV29-1, the J gene TRBJ1-1; D is unresolved. This CDR3 region has 12 residues. Germline lookup yields CDR1 SQVTM and CDR2 ANQGSEA. V was pared by 6 bases and J by 3 bases, with 11 bases between. CDR3 in DNA: TGCAGCGTCATGGTTGGGGACACTGAAGCTTTCTTT. This gives the protein CSVMVGDTEAFF.

V is TRBV6-6 and J is TRBJ1-2; 9 bases are a match to TRBD1. V lost 4 bases, J lost 8 bases, and 5 bases stayed unmatched. CDR3 size: 13 residues. The germline CDR1 and CDR2 sequences are MNHNY and SVGAGI (reference sequence). The CDR3 nucleotides read TGTGCCAGCAGTTTACAGGGGGCGGGAGGCTACACCTTC. It is translated as CASSLQGAGGYTF.

The chain is built from TRBV9 and TRBJ1-2; no clear D gene. CDR3 length equals 14 residues. Trimming took off 4 bases at V and 1 base at J, with 11 bases between the two ends. Germline V gene data show CDR1 as SGDLS and CDR2 as YYNGEE. The CDR3 loop is CASSPHGINYGYTF. CDR3 in DNA: TGTGCCAGCAGCCCCCACGGGATTAACTATGGCTACACCTTC.

V gene TRBV5-8 combines with J gene TRBJ1-2, with D possibly TRBD1 on 5 matching bases. Germline CDR1 reads SGHTS; CDR2 reads YDEGEE. This CDR3 spans 14 amino acids. V lost 3 bases, J lost 4 bases, and 13 bases lay in between. Written as DNA, the CDR3 is TGTGCCAGCAGCTCCGGGACCGGGGGCTATGGCTACACCTTC. Encoded protein: CASSSGTGGYGYTF.

This chain links TRBV5-4 with TRBJ2-7; 13 bases align to TRBD2. Germline V gives CDR1 SGHNT, CDR2 YYREEE (reference sequence). The V gene end was trimmed by 3 bases and the J gene end by 0 bases; junction bases not matched to a gene: 3. The CDR3 is 16 amino acids. CDR3 loop: CASSSGLAGSSYEQYF. Here the CDR3 DNA reads TGTGCCAGCAGCTCGGGACTAGCGGGGAGCTCCTACGAGCAGTACTTC. The whole variable domain, remainder taken from reference TRBV5-4 and TRBJ2-7, is ETGVTQSPTHLIKTRGQQVTLRCSSQSGHNTVSWYQQALGQGPQFIFQYYREEENGRGNFPPRFSGLQFPNYSSELNVNALELDDSALYLCASSSGLAGSSYEQYFGPGTRLTVT.

The CDR3 protein is CASSHSGTSKATDTQYF. CDR3 coding DNA: TGTGCCAGCAGCCATTCCGGGACTAGCAAGGCCACAGATACGCAGTATTTT. The genes are TRBV7-9 and TRBJ2-3, with 9 bases that match TRBD2. The length of the CDR3 is 17 residues. V shed 5 bases, J shed 2 bases, and the junction held 11 bases outside the gene matches. Germline V lookup: CDR1 SEHNR, CDR2 FQNEAQ (reference sequence).

This chain links TRBV30 with TRBJ1-1; D is ambiguous. This CDR3 has 14 amino acids. CDR1 and CDR2 from the germline V gene are GTSNPN and SVGIG (reference sequence). The ends were cut back, 0 bases at V and 4 bases at J, with 12 bases in the middle. The CDR3 loop is CAWSVWLGGTEAFF. The CDR3, as DNA: TGTGCCTGGAGTGTTTGGCTGGGAGGCACTGAAGCTTTCTTT.

The rearrangement uses TRBV4-3 and TRBJ1-2, with D possibly being TRBD1 (5 bases). The germline gives CDR1 LGHNA, CDR2 YSLEER. V dropped 4 bases and J dropped 4 bases, with 28 bases sitting between them. This CDR3 spans 19 amino acids. CDR3 sequence (DNA): TGCGCCAGCAGCCTCTCAAGGGGTACACGGGACCCAAAGGGCTATGGCTACACCTTC. It is translated as CASSLSRGTRDPKGYGYTF.

The rearrangement uses TRBV9 and TRBJ1-2, with TRBD1 matching 7 bases. The CDR3 sequence is 13 residues long. After removal of 4 bases from V and 2 bases from J, the junction contained 2 bases not matched to a gene. Germline values: CDR1 SGDLS, CDR2 YYNGEE. The CDR3 DNA is TGTGCCAGCAGCCAGACAGGGAACTATGGCTACACCTTC. Its translation is CASSQTGNYGYTF.

The J gene is TRBJ2-7, the V gene TRBV15, with 9 bases identical to TRBD1. Germline trimming cut 0 bases from V and 4 bases from J; bases unmatched to any gene: 4. There are 15 residues in the CDR3. Germline V gives CDR1 LNHNV, CDR2 YYDKDF (reference sequence). The CDR3 DNA reads TGTGCCACCAGCAGAGAGAGGGACAGGGTGTACGAGCAGTACTTC. It yields the protein CATSRERDRVYEQYF.

This clone was counted once. The V call is TRBV5-1, the J call TRBJ1-5; TRBD1 matches at 9 bases. The CDR3 covers 15 residues. V trimming: 4 bases; J trimming: 1 base; junction bases outside the gene matches: 3. Germline CDR1 is SGHRS and CDR2 is YFSETQ. CDR3 amino acids: CASSVTGGSNQPQHF. CDR3 DNA sequence: TGCGCCAGCAGCGTGACAGGGGGAAGCAATCAGCCCCAGCATTTT.

The V call is TRBV6-1, the J call TRBJ1-1; no firm D call. With 2 bases removed from V and 6 bases from J, the gap between germline ends came to 10 bases. Germline V CDR1 and CDR2: MNHNS, SASEGT. The CDR3 loop spans 13 amino acids. CDR3 sequence (DNA): TGTGCCAGCAGTGAATCGGGTCTCCCTGAAGCTTTCTTT. Protein product: CASSESGLPEAFF.

The V gene is TRBV4-3, the J gene TRBJ1-2; 7 bases are shared with TRBD1. The CDR3 is made up of 16 amino acids. CDR1 LGHNA and CDR2 YSLEER come from the germline V gene. With 4 bases clipped from V and 4 bases from J, the junction kept 12 bases outside the gene matches. The CDR3 here is CASSPRSGGLGYGYTF. CDR3 bases: TGCGCCAGCAGCCCTCGGTCAGGGGGACTGGGCTATGGCTACACCTTC.

The chain employs TRBV7-9 and TRBJ2-4; possible D gene TRBD2, 5 bases. With 8 bases removed from V and 9 bases from J, the gap between germline ends came to 14 bases. Germline V lookup: CDR1 SEHNR, CDR2 FQNEAQ (reference sequence). The CDR3 length is 12 residues. In DNA form, the CDR3 reads TGTGCCAGCGGGTCCGGGGATGGCATTCAGTACTTC. Amino acids: CASGSGDGIQYF.

This clone is a singleton in its sample. The chain carries TRBV7-9 and TRBJ2-5; 9 bases line up with TRBD2. Germline V gene sequence: CDR1 SEHNR, CDR2 FQNEAQ (reference sequence). Trimming at V came to 2 bases and at J to 3 bases, leaving 1 base not matched to a gene. The CDR3 contains 14 residues. As DNA, the CDR3 is TGTGCCAGCAGCTTACGCGGGGGGGAAGAGACCCAGTACTTC. It encodes CASSLRGGEETQYF. Drawing the rest from reference TRBV7-9 and TRBJ2-5, the complete variable domain is DTGVSQNPRHKITKRGQNVTFRCDPISEHNRLYWYRQTLGQGPEFLTYFQNEAQLEKSRLLSDRFSAERPKGSFSTLEIQRTEQGDSAMYLCASSLRGGEETQYFGPGTRLLVL.

The V call is TRBV5-1, the J call TRBJ1-2; D may be TRBD1 (6 bases). Trimming pared 4 bases from V and 4 bases from J, leaving 17 bases between. Looked up from germline, CDR1 is SGHRS and CDR2 is YFSETQ. The CDR3 is 15 residues long. The CDR3 DNA follows: TGCGCCAGCAGCCCGGCGGGGGGGCCGTCCTATGGCTACACCTTC. Translating it yields CASSPAGGPSYGYTF.

The V and J genes are TRBV6-4 and TRBJ2-3, with TRBD2 matching 10 bases. This CDR3 contains 15 residues. Trimming cost V 0 bases and J 4 bases; bases outside gene matches: 1. Germline lookup yields CDR1 MRHNA and CDR2 SNTAGT. Written as DNA, the CDR3 is TGTGCCAGCAGTGACTCAGCGGGGGGGCCAGATACGCAGTATTTT. It is translated as CASSDSAGGPDTQYF.

The chain carries TRBV5-6 and TRBJ1-3, with D perhaps TRBD1 (5 bases). V was clipped by 1 base and J by 4 bases, with 9 bases between them. The CDR3 is 14 amino acids. Germline V gene lookup returns CDR1 SGHDT and CDR2 YYEEEE. The DNA of the CDR3 is TGTGCCAGCAGCTTGCAGGGTGTCGGAAACACCATATATTTT. Translating gives CASSLQGVGNTIYF.

This clone was recorded a few times. The chain combines TRBV18 with TRBJ2-7, with D tentatively TRBD1 (5 bases). Trimming pared 1 base from V and 2 bases from J, leaving 6 bases between. Germline V gene sequence: CDR1 KGHSH, CDR2 LQKENI. The CDR3 length is 13 residues. The CDR3 DNA sequence: TGTGCCAGCTCACCACAGGGGACCTACGAGCAGTACTTC. Translated, it gives CASSPQGTYEQYF.

Of note for this clone: Other DNA sequences in the same sample also yield this CDR3. V is TRBV4-3 and J is TRBJ1-6, with no clear D. V was clipped by 0 bases and J by 2 bases, with 5 bases between them. Germline V gives CDR1 LGHNA, CDR2 YSLEER. This CDR3 contains 15 residues. In nucleotides, the CDR3 is TGCGCCAGCAGCCAAGAAGGGACCTATAATTCACCCCTCCACTTT. Protein product: CASSQEGTYNSPLHF.

V is TRBV7-2 and J is TRBJ2-7; D might be TRBD2 (5 bases). This CDR3 region has 15 residues. Trimming cost V 5 bases and J 2 bases, with 16 bases left between them. Germline values: CDR1 SGHTA, CDR2 FQGNSA. The CDR3 DNA sequence: TGTGCCAGCAGCATCGAGGGTGGCGGACCCTACGAGCAGTACTTC. It is translated as CASSIEGGGPYEQYF.

The rearrangement links TRBV5-1 to TRBJ1-4, with D unclear. The germline V and J ends were trimmed by 4 bases and 2 bases, with 9 bases remaining between them. Germline assignment: CDR1 SGHRS and CDR2 YFSETQ. The CDR3 is 14 residues long. CDR3 DNA: TGCGCCAGCAGCCAAGGGATTACTAATGAAAAACTGTTTTTT. It yields the protein CASSQGITNEKLFF.

This clone was seen only a few times. The rearrangement links TRBV6-5 to TRBJ1-5; 7 bases fit TRBD1. This CDR3 region has 15 residues. V lost 10 bases, J lost 1 base, and 10 bases stayed unmatched. Germline-derived CDR1 and CDR2 are MNHEY and SVGAGI. The CDR3 is CATTRQTGSNQPQHF. Written as DNA, the CDR3 is TGTGCCACCACCAGACAGACAGGGAGCAATCAGCCCCAGCATTTT.

The chain has TRBV20-1 and TRBJ1-1; D gene ambiguous. Deletions cut 8 bases from V and 4 bases from J, with 11 bases between. The CDR3 sequence is 11 residues long. CDR1 and CDR2 (germline): DFQATT, SNEGSKA (reference sequence). This CDR3 is CSSYQATEAFF. CDR3 nucleotide sequence: TGCAGTTCATACCAGGCCACTGAAGCTTTCTTT.

This clone appeared a few times. The rearrangement joins TRBV19 to TRBJ1-4, with 7 positions matching TRBD1. After removal of 5 bases from V and 4 bases from J, the junction contained 10 bases not matched to a gene. CDR3 length: 16 residues. Per germline, CDR1 LNHDA and CDR2 SQIVND (reference sequence). The CDR3 DNA sequence: TGTGCCAGTAGTCATGAGACGCAGGGGGGTAATGAAAAACTGTTTTTT. Translated: CASSHETQGGNEKLFF.